This is a list of T cell receptor beta chains from one sample in a study of blood T cell repertoires in COVID-19. The assay was immunoSEQ multiplex PCR, and TCRdb's table has in-frame clones only and misses some. Of about 210,000 clones listed, 70% to 90% are singletons. Material for sequencing was peripheral blood. These receptors came from a woman aged 50 to 60 with active or convalescent COVID-19. Both conserved end residues are part of each CDR3. Rows may omit the clone size; those that give it use once, few, many or a size class.

CDR3,size,V
CASSIDLTGGETQYF,.,TRBV19
CASSSPGLAGGRDTQYF,.,TRBV28
CASSQAGTRNIYGYTF,.,TRBV4-1
CASSLGGAAEAFF,.,TRBV7-2
CASAGGRSTDTQYF,.,TRBV11-2
CASSLTGVAGQPQHF,.,TRBV6-5
CASSLVAVSNYGYTF,.,TRBV7-2
CASSLETGGAYNEQFF,.,TRBV11-2
CASSKIGAGALDYGYTF,.,TRBV19
CASSWDRGNTEAFF,few,TRBV28
CASSWDRVQPQHF,.,TRBV6-5
CASSIGGGAEAFF,.,TRBV19
CASSQSAGSNQPQHF,.,TRBV3-1/TRBV3-2
CASSLGTGGEEKLFF,.,TRBV5-1
CASSSGQLSYNEQFF,.,TRBV6-5
CASSPNRGTSENTEAFF,.,TRBV7-6
CATSLRQGDQPQHF,.,TRBV15
CASRAAGLYNEQFF,.,TRBV6-5
CASSWGLAGGGDTQYF,.,TRBV5-1
CASGYREYEQYF,.,TRBV28
CASSPLGRGLYEQYF,few,TRBV7-3
CASSPTSGSKYNEQFF,.,TRBV7-3